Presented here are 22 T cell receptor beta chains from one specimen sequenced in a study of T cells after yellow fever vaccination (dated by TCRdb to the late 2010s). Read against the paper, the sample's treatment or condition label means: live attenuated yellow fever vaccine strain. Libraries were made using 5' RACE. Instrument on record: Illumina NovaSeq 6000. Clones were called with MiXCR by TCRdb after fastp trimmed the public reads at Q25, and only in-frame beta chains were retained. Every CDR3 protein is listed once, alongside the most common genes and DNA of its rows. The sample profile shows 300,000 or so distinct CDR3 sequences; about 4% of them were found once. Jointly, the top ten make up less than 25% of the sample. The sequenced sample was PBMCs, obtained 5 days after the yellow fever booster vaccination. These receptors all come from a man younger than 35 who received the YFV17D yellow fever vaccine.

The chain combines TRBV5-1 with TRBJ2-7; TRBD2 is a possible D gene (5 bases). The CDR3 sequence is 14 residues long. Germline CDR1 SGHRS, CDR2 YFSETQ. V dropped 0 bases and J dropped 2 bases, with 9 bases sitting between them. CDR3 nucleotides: TGCGCCAGCAGCTTGGCCGGGCGGGCCTACGAGCAGTACGTC. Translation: CASSLAGRAYEQYV.

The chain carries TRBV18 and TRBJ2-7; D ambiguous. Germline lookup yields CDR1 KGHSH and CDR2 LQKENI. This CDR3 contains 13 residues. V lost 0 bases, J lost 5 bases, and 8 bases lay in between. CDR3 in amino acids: CASSPPERNEQYV. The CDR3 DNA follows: TGTGCCAGCTCACCACCAGAAAGGAACGAGCAGTACGTC.

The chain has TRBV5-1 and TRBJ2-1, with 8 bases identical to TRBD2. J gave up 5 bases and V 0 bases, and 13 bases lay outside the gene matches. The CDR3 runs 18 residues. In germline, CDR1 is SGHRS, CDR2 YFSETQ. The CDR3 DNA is TGCGCCAGCAGCTTGGTGAGGGGGGAGCGGGGGCGCCACAATGAGCAGTTCTTC. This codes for CASSLVRGERGRHNEQFF.

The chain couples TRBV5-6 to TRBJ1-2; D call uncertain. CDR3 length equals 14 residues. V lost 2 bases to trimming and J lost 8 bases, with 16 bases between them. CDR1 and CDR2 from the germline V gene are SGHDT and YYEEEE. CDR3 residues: CASSLMASRRGYTF. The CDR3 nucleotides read TGTGCCAGCAGCTTAATGGCCTCCAGGAGAGGCTACACCTTC.

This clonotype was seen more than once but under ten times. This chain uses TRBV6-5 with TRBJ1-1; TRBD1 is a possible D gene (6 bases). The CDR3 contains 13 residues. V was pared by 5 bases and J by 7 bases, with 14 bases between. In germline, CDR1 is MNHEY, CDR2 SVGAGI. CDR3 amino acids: CASSPRGVGEAFF. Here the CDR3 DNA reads TGTGCCAGCAGTCCGAGGGGGGTGGGTGAAGCTTTCTTT.

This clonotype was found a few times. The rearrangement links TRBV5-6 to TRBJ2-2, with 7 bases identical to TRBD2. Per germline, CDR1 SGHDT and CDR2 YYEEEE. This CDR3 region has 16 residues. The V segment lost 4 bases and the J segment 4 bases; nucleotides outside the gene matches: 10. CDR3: CASSARTRRVTGELFF. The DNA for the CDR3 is TGTGCCAGCAGCGCAAGGACTAGGCGAGTCACCGGGGAGCTGTTTTTT. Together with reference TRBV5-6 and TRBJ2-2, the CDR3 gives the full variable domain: DAGVTQSPTHLIKTRGQQVTLRCSPKSGHDTVSWYQQALGQGPQFIFQYYEEEERQRGNFPDRFSGHQFPNYSSELNVNALLLGDSALYLCASSARTRRVTGELFFGEGSRLTVL.

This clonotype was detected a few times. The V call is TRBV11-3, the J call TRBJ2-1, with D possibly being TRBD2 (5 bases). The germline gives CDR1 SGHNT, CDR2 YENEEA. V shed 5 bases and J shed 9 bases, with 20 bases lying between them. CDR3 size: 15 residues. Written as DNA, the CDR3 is TGTGCCAGCAGCCCGAGGGAAGCTGGGTTGGGTGAGCAGTTCTTC. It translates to CASSPREAGLGEQFF.

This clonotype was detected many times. The chain's CDR3 is CASSLGSHTQPQHF. CDR3 bases: TGTGCCAGCAGCTTAGGTAGTCATACTCAGCCCCAGCATTTT. The J gene is TRBJ1-5, the V gene TRBV5-6; no firm D call. CDR1 is SGHDT, CDR2 YYEEEE, per germline. This CDR3 is 14 amino acids long. The V end was cut by 2 bases, the J end by 6 bases, with 12 bases between.

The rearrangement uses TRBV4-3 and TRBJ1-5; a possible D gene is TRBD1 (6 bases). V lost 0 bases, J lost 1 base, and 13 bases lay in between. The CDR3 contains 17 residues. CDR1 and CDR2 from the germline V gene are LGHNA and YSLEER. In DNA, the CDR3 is TGCGCCAGCAGCCAAGATCCCGCAGGGGTGAGCAATCAGCCCCAGCATTTT. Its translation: CASSQDPAGVSNQPQHF.

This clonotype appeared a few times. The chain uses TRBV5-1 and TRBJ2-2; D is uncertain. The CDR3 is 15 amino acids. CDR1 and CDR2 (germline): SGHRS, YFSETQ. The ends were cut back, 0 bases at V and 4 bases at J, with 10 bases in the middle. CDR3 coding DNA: TGCGCCAGCAGCTTGGCTGCTGGGTTCACCGGGGAGCTGTTTTTT. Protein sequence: CASSLAAGFTGELFF.

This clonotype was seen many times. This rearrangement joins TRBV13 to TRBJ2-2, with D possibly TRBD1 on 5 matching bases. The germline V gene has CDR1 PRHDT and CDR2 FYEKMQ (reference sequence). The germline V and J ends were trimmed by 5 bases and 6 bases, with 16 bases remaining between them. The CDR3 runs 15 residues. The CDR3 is CASSQGVWGAGELFF. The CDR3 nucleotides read TGTGCCAGCAGCCAAGGGGTTTGGGGCGCCGGGGAGCTGTTTTTT.

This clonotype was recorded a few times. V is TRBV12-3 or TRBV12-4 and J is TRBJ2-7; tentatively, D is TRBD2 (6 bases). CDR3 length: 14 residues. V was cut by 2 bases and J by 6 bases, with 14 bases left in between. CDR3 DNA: TGTGCCAGCAGTTTATGGGGGGTTGAGGGCGAGCAGTACGTC. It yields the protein CASSLWGVEGEQYV.

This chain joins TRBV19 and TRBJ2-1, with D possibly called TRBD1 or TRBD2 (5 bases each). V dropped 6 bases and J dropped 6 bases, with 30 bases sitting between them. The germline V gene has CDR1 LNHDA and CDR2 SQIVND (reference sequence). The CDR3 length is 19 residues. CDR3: CASRPLVWGKGPLPNEQFF. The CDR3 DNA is TGTGCCAGTAGACCACTCGTGTGGGGGAAGGGGCCCCTCCCCAATGAGCAGTTCTTC.

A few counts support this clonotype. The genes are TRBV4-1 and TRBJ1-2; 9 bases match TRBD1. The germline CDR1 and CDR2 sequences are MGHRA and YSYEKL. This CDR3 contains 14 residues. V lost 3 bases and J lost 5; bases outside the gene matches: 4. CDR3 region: CASSHIQGAYGYTF. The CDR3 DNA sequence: TGCGCCAGCAGCCACATACAGGGGGCATATGGCTACACCTTC.

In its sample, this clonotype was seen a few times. The CDR3, as DNA: TGTGCCAGCAGCCCTCCAAGCAAAAACATTCAGTACTTC. Translating it yields CASSPPSKNIQYF. The chain carries TRBV7-2 and TRBJ2-4, with D unclear. The CDR3 runs to 13 residues. The V end lost 5 bases, the J end lost 3 bases, and 8 bases lay between the germline ends. Germline V CDR1 and CDR2: SGHTA, FQGNSA.

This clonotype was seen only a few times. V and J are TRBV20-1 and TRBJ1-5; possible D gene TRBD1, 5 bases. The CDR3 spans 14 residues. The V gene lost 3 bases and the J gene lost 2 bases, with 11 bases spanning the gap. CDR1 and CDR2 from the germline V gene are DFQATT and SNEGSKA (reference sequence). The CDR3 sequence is CSARGTGGNQPQHF. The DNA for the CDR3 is TGCAGTGCTAGGGGAACGGGGGGCAATCAGCCCCAGCATTTT.

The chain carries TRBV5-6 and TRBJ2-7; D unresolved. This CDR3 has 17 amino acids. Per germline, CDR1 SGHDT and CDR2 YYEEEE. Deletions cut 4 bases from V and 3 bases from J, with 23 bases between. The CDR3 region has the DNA TGTGCCAGCAGCCCTCCCCGCGCCAGACACCTAAGCTACGAGCAGTACTTC. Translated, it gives CASSPPRARHLSYEQYF.

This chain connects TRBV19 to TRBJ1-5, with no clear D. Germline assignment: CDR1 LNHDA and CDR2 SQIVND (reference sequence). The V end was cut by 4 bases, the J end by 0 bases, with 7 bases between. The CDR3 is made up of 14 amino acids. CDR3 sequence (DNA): TGTGCCAGTAGTAATTCCTATAGCAATCAGCCCCAGCATTTT. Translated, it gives CASSNSYSNQPQHF. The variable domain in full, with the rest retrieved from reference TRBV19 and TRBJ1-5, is DGGITQSPKYLFRKEGQNVTLSCEQNLNHDAMYWYRQDPGQGLRLIYYSQIVNDFQKGDIAEGYSVSREKKESFPLTVTSAQKNPTAFYLCASSNSYSNQPQHFGDGTRLSIL.

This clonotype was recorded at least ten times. CDR3 residues: CASSLGRDSGYTF. The CDR3 region has the DNA TGCGCCAGCAGCTTGGGCAGGGACTCTGGCTACACCTTC. The gene calls are TRBV5-1 and TRBJ1-2, with D possibly matching TRBD1 (5 bases). V lost 0 bases, J lost 7 bases, and 10 bases lay in between. CDR3 size: 13 residues. The germline CDR1 and CDR2 sequences are SGHRS and YFSETQ.

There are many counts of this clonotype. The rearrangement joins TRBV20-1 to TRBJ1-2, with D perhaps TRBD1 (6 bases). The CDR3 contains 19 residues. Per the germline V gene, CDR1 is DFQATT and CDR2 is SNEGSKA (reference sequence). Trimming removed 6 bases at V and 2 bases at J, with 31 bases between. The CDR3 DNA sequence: TGCAGTGCCCCCGCCCGGGGGAGTGGGAAACTAGGGGGAAACTATGGCTACACCTTC. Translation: CSAPARGSGKLGGNYGYTF.

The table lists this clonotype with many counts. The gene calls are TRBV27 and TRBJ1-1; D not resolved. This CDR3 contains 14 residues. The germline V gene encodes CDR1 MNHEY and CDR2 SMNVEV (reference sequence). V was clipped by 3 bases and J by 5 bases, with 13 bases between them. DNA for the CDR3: TGTGCCAGCAGTTTCCCAGGTCTTGAAACTGAAGCTTTCTTT. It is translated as CASSFPGLETEAFF.

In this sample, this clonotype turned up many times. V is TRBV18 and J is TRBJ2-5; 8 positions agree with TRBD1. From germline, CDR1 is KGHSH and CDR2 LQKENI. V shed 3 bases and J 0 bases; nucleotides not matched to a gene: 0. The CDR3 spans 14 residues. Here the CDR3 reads CASSPDRDQETQYF. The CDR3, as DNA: TGTGCCAGCTCACCGGACAGGGACCAAGAGACCCAGTACTTC.